Ten or more counts support the clone carrying this TCR beta chain. The data derive from a study of Graves' ophthalmopathy and Graves' hyperthyroidism. Study information: Hyperthyroidism showing no ophthalmopathy within 18 months of follow-up was stable.

Among the hyperthyroidism patients, all were newly diagnosed, aged 18 to 65, with under 2 months' duration. Orbital computed tomography, thyroid ultrasound, TRAb, serum thyroxine and clinical symptoms formed the basis of diagnosis. Amplification of TCR beta CDR3 regions used RNA transcripts. The first-round RT-PCR employed HTBI primers together with the Qiagen OneStep RT-PCR kit. A multiplex PCR was then performed as the second round. TCRdb independently ran MiXCR on the multiplex PCR reads; one entry per CDR3 protein. The profile covers roughly 1.1 million distinct CDR3 sequences, with about 40% appearing a single time and over 8.5% taken by the ten largest. The ends were cut back, 3 bases at V and 3 bases at J, with 11 bases in the middle. This CDR3 has 14 residues. Looked up from germline, CDR1 is SNHLY and CDR2 is FYNNEI.

This clonotype was sampled from an adult man with Graves' hyperthyroidism. This chain joins TRBV2 and TRBJ1-1, with D unresolved. Sequenced input: peripheral blood or thyroid tissue (not recorded which). The CDR3 DNA reads TGTGCCAGCAGTGACCCGTCCCGGTACACTGAAGCTTTCTTT. It codes for CASSDPSRYTEAFF.